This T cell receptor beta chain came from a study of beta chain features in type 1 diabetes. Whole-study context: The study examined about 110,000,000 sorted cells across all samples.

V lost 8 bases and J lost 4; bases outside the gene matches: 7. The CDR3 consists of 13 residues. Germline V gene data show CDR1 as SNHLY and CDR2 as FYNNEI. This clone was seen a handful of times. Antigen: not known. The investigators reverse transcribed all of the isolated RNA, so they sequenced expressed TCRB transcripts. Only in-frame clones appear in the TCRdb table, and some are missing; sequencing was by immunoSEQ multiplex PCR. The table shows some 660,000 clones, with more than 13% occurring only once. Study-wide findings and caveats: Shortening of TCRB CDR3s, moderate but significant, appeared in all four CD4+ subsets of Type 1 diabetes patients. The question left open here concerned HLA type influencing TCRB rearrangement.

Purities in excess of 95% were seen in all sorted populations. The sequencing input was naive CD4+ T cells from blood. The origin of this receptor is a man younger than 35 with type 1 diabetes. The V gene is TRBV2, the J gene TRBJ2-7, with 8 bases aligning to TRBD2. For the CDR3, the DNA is TGTGCCAGCGTCCCGGTAGCGGGATACGAGCAGTACTTC. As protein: CASVPVAGYEQYF.